The 5 T cell receptor beta chains presented below share a single source sample, sequenced in a study of vaccination and CD4 T cells after COVID-19. Treatment here: approximately nine-day PBMC culture with coronavirus spike peptide pools or control peptides (ViraFEST assay). Their target antigens are unknown. Cultured CD4+ T-cell DNA underwent Oncomine TCR Beta short-read sequencing. One entry per CDR3 protein results from TCRdb running MiXCR on the PCR reads. Of 15,000 to 20,000 distinct CDR3 sequences listed, approximately 45% are singletons. Specimen: CD4+ T cells from blood, cultured in vitro, collected after SARS-CoV-2 vaccination. Source of these receptors: a human donor who had recovered from COVID-19.

This clonotype has just a few counts. The chain joins TRBV27 to TRBJ1-2, with TRBD1 as a possible D gene (5 bases). Germline CDR1 MNHEY, CDR2 SMNVEV (reference sequence). V dropped 3 bases and J dropped 0 bases, with 11 bases sitting between them. The CDR3 length is 15 residues. The CDR3 is CASSLSGTTNYGYTF. DNA of the CDR3: TGTGCCAGCAGTTTGTCAGGGACTACTAACTATGGCTACACCTTC.

Only a few counts were recorded for this clonotype. The gene calls are TRBV5-8 and TRBJ2-1; D might be TRBD2 (6 bases). From germline, CDR1 is SGHTS and CDR2 YDEGEE. V dropped 4 bases and J dropped 1 base, with 9 bases sitting between them. This CDR3 is 14 amino acids long. CDR3 DNA sequence: TGTGCCAGCAGCCTAGGAGGGTCCTACAATGAGCAGTTCTTC. This sequence encodes CASSLGGSYNEQFF.

This chain links TRBV5-1 with TRBJ2-5; 8 positions match TRBD2. The germline CDR1 and CDR2 sequences are SGHRS and YFSETQ. Trimming took 3 bases from V and 3 from J; bases not matched to a gene: 16. The length of the CDR3 is 18 residues. CDR3 region: CASSSTPPGTRLKETQYF. The CDR3 DNA follows: TGCGCCAGCAGCTCGACACCCCCGGGGACTAGACTCAAAGAGACCCAGTACTTC.

There are a few counts of this clonotype. The chain links TRBV7-2 to TRBJ1-1, with 11 bases fitting TRBD1. The CDR3 has 16 residues. Trimming at V came to 1 base and at J to 10 bases, leaving 11 bases not matched to a gene. Germline V lookup: CDR1 SGHTA, CDR2 FQGNSA. The CDR3 DNA sequence: TGTGCCAGCAGCTTAGGTCAGGACAGGGGGCGATTGGGAGCTTTCTTT. This encodes CASSLGQDRGRLGAFF.

Only a few counts were recorded for this clonotype. The chain uses TRBV6-1 and TRBJ1-1; 7 positions match TRBD1. The CDR3 length is 14 residues. V shed 5 bases and J 1 base; nucleotides not matched to a gene: 4. CDR1 and CDR2 (germline): MNHNS, SASEGT. This chain's CDR3 is CASSHRGPNTEAFF. The CDR3 nucleotides read TGTGCCAGCAGTCACAGGGGCCCGAACACTGAAGCTTTCTTT.